The 24 T cell receptor beta chains given below trace back to one sample, sequenced in a study of T cell responses to AZD1222 COVID-19 vaccine. Here immunoSEQ multiplex PCR was the method, and the copy in TCRdb shows in-frame clones only, minus some. The sample holds over 150,000 clones, 75% to 95% seen once. The specimen was peripheral blood, collected on day 0 of AZD1222 vaccination. Every receptor here comes from an adult in good health.

The CDR3 nucleotides are TGTGCCAGCAGCCAAATATCAAGCCGGGGAGACTATGGCTACACCTTC. It is translated as CASSQISSRGDYGYTF. The V gene is TRBV3-1 (or the pseudogene TRBV3-2), the J gene TRBJ1-2; D is unresolved. CDR1 is LGHDT and CDR2 is YNNKEL in the germline V gene (reference sequence). With 2 bases removed from V and 3 bases from J, the gap between germline ends came to 16 bases. This CDR3 has 16 residues.

This sequence joins TRBV18 and TRBJ1-2; unclear D gene. CDR3 size: 16 residues. Germline V CDR1 and CDR2: KGHSH, LQKENI. V was shortened by 3 bases and J by 2 bases, with 16 bases between the two germline ends. The CDR3 nucleotides are TGTGCCAGCTCACCGCTCAAACTTAAAGGCAACTATGGCTACACCTTC. Its translation is CASSPLKLKGNYGYTF.

The rearrangement links TRBV5-1 to TRBJ2-1; 8 nucleotides agree with TRBD2. The CDR3 loop spans 15 amino acids. Per germline, CDR1 SGHRS and CDR2 YFSETQ. The V and J ends lost 6 bases and 0 bases, in that order; junction bases with no gene match: 5. In nucleotides, the CDR3 is TGCGCCAGCAACCGCGGGGGGCTCTCCTACAATGAGCAGTTCTTC. This sequence encodes CASNRGGLSYNEQFF.

The chain uses TRBV5-6 and TRBJ2-5, with D unresolved. Per germline, CDR1 SGHDT and CDR2 YYEEEE. The length of the CDR3 is 14 residues. Trimming cost V 2 bases and J 8 bases, with 16 bases left between them. The CDR3 spells CASSLDTGYLTQYF. CDR3 coding DNA: TGTGCCAGCAGCTTAGACACGGGCTATCTTACCCAGTACTTC.

The chain combines TRBV2 with TRBJ1-5, with 7 bases identical to TRBD1. Germline CDR1 is SNHLY and CDR2 is FYNNEI. The length of the CDR3 is 15 residues. Trimming removed 6 bases from V and 0 bases from J; junction bases left unmatched: 5. The CDR3 DNA follows: TGTGCCAGCAGAGGACAGGAGATTAGCAATCAGCCCCAGCATTTT. The encoded protein is CASRGQEISNQPQHF. Full variable domain (remainder filled in from reference TRBV2 and TRBJ1-5): EPEVTQTPSHQVTQMGQEVILRCVPISNHLYFYWYRQILGQKVEFLVSFYNNEISEKSEIFDDQFSVERPDGSNFTLKIRSTKLEDSAMYFCASRGQEISNQPQHFGDGTRLSIL.

The rearrangement uses TRBV6-5 and TRBJ1-2; 10 positions agree with TRBD1. The CDR3 extends over 13 amino acids. Germline loops: CDR1 MNHEY, CDR2 SVGAGI. V lost 5 bases, J lost 7 bases, and 4 bases stayed unmatched. As DNA, the CDR3 is TGTGCCAGCAGTAGGACAGGGGGAAGTGGCTACACCTTC. Translated, it gives CASSRTGGSGYTF.

This rearrangement joins TRBV6-5 to TRBJ1-2, with 7 bases identical to TRBD1. V lost 6 bases, J lost 2 bases, and 3 bases stayed unmatched. Germline V gives CDR1 MNHEY, CDR2 SVGAGI. The CDR3 is made up of 13 amino acids. Here the CDR3 reads CASRLTGNYGYTF. The CDR3 DNA reads as TGTGCCAGCAGGTTGACAGGGAACTATGGCTACACCTTC.

This chain links TRBV18 with TRBJ2-3; 7 bases fit TRBD2. This CDR3 has 15 amino acids. The junction had 5 bases not matched to a gene; V was cut back by 3 bases and J by 2 bases. Per the germline V gene, CDR1 is KGHSH and CDR2 is LQKENI. CDR3 in amino acids: CASSPRGIDTDTQYF. The CDR3 DNA follows: TGTGCCAGCTCACCGCGGGGGATTGACACAGATACGCAGTATTTT.

The chain has TRBV2 and TRBJ1-2; no clear D gene. V gave up 6 bases and J gave up 8 bases, with 19 bases separating them. The CDR3 runs to 14 residues. Germline CDR1 SNHLY, CDR2 FYNNEI. CDR3 loop: CASSAKTGSGGYTF. DNA of the CDR3: TGTGCCAGCAGCGCTAAGACTGGCTCGGGGGGCTACACCTTC.

The chain has TRBV28 and TRBJ2-5; TRBD2 is a possible D gene (6 bases). The CDR3 contains 13 residues. Trimming stripped 6 bases from V and 6 bases from J, with 14 bases between. The germline V gene encodes CDR1 MDHEN and CDR2 SYDVKM. This CDR3 reads CASRGGVVQTQYF. CDR3 nucleotides: TGTGCCAGCAGGGGCGGGGTCGTGCAGACCCAGTACTTC.

The gene calls are TRBV13 and TRBJ2-2; tentative D call: TRBD1 (6 bases). The CDR3 runs 17 residues. From germline, CDR1 is PRHDT and CDR2 FYEKMQ (reference sequence). V was shortened by 4 bases and J by 3 bases, with 18 bases between the two germline ends. The CDR3 sequence: CASSSLPRDTYTGELFF. CDR3 DNA: TGTGCCAGCAGCTCCCTACCCCGGGACACCTACACCGGGGAGCTGTTTTTT. The full variable domain, completed using reference TRBV13 and TRBJ2-2, is AAGVIQSPRHLIKEKRETATLKCYPIPRHDTVYWYQQGPGQDPQFLISFYEKMQSDKGSIPDRFSAQQFSDYHSELNMSSLELGDSALYFCASSSLPRDTYTGELFFGEGSRLTVL.

The chain recombines TRBV24-1 with TRBJ2-7; weak D call: TRBD1 (6 bases). Germline values: CDR1 KGHDR, CDR2 SFDVKD. CDR3 length equals 12 residues. V lost 2 bases and J lost 10, with 11 bases in between. CDR3 DNA sequence: TGTGCCACCAGTGATTACTCAGGGGTCCAGTACTTC. Its translation is CATSDYSGVQYF.

V usage is TRBV18 and J usage is TRBJ1-1; D is unresolved. Trimming took 2 bases from V and 2 from J, leaving 6 bases between them. Germline CDR1 is KGHSH and CDR2 is LQKENI. CDR3 size: 13 residues. CDR3 DNA: TGTGCCAGCTCACCAGCAACAAACACTGAAGCTTTCTTT. Encoded protein: CASSPATNTEAFF.

This chain connects TRBV7-8 to TRBJ1-6; a possible D gene is TRBD1 (5 bases). Germline V gives CDR1 SGHVS, CDR2 FQNEAQ. The V and J ends lost 1 base and 8 bases respectively, with 6 bases between them. CDR3 length: 13 amino acids. CDR3 residues: CASSLGGHSPLHF. CDR3 bases: TGTGCCAGCAGCTTAGGGGGACATTCACCCCTCCACTTT.

This clone came up once. The chain has TRBV30 and TRBJ1-5, with D possibly matching TRBD1 (5 bases). CDR1 GTSNPN and CDR2 SVGIG come from the germline V gene (reference sequence). V lost 5 bases to trimming and J lost 4 bases, with 21 bases between them. The CDR3 consists of 16 residues. CDR3 protein: CAWSSPGGWANQPQHF. CDR3 nucleotides: TGTGCCTGGTCATCCCCCGGGGGGTGGGCGAATCAGCCCCAGCATTTT. Based on the CDR3 plus reference TRBV30 and TRBJ1-5, the full variable domain is SQTIHQWPATLVQPVGSPLSLECTVEGTSNPNLYWYRQAAGRGLQLLFYSVGIGQISSEVPQNLSASRPQDRQFILSSKKLLLSDSGFYLCAWSSPGGWANQPQHFGDGTRLSIL.

The gene calls are TRBV28 and TRBJ1-5, with D possibly TRBD1 on 5 matching bases. The length of the CDR3 is 13 residues. Deletions cut 5 bases from V and 6 bases from J, with 11 bases between. From germline, CDR1 is MDHEN and CDR2 SYDVKM. DNA of the CDR3: TGTGCCAGCAGTCCCGCTGGGGCTCAGCCCCAGCATTTT. Translating gives CASSPAGAQPQHF.

This rearrangement joins TRBV6-5 to TRBJ1-1; 9 bases map to TRBD1. The CDR3 contains 14 residues. With V trimmed by 8 bases and J by 0 bases, 4 bases remained unmatched. Germline V gives CDR1 MNHEY, CDR2 SVGAGI. DNA for the CDR3: TGTGCCAGCGTGGGACAGGGCTTGAACACTGAAGCTTTCTTT. This translates into CASVGQGLNTEAFF.

The sample holds a few counts of this clone. The V call is TRBV7-2, the J call TRBJ1-1; possible D gene TRBD1, 6 bases. Germline V gene data show CDR1 as SGHTA and CDR2 as FQGNSA. The ends were cut back, 7 bases at V and 2 bases at J, with 14 bases in the middle. The CDR3 is 14 amino acids. CDR3 sequence reads: CASTLGGFNTEAFF. CDR3 DNA: TGTGCCAGCACCCTAGGGGGGTTTAACACTGAAGCTTTCTTT. Complete variable domain (other parts from reference TRBV7-2 and TRBJ1-1): GAGVSQSPSNKVTEKGKDVELRCDPISGHTALYWYRQSLGQGLEFLIYFQGNSAPDKSGLPSDRFSAERTGGSVSTLTIQRTQQEDSAVYLCASTLGGFNTEAFFGQGTRLTVV.

The rearrangement uses TRBV6-5 and TRBJ2-7; 7 bases are shared with TRBD1. There are 16 residues in the CDR3. J was trimmed by 2 bases and V by 6 bases; bases with no gene match: 13. Germline CDR1 is MNHEY and CDR2 is SVGAGI. The CDR3 DNA reads TGTGCCAGCAGGTACACCGAACAGGGGCCTACCTACGAGCAGTACTTC. Translated: CASRYTEQGPTYEQYF.

V gene TRBV3-1 (or the pseudogene TRBV3-2) combines with J gene TRBJ2-5; possibly TRBD1 for D (5 bases). Trimming cost V 4 bases and J 2 bases, with 17 bases left between them. CDR3 length equals 16 residues. Looked up from germline, CDR1 is LGHDT and CDR2 is YNNKEL (reference sequence). CDR3 nucleotide sequence: TGTGCCAGCAGCCCTACGGGCAGGGTCGGGCAAGAGACCCAGTACTTC. Its translation is CASSPTGRVGQETQYF.

This chain uses TRBV4-2 with TRBJ2-5; TRBD1 aligns across 7 bases. CDR3 length: 16 amino acids. The germline gives CDR1 LGHNA, CDR2 YNFKEQ. The J segment lost 0 bases and the V segment lost 1 base, leaving 5 bases of the junction unmatched. The CDR3 DNA is TGTGCCAGCAGCCAAGTCAAGGGGGCTAACCAAGAGACCCAGTACTTC. It codes for CASSQVKGANQETQYF.

The chain carries TRBV4-2 and TRBJ2-1, with a possible D match to TRBD2 (6 bases). Trimming took 3 bases from V and 2 from J, leaving 17 bases between them. Germline V CDR1 and CDR2: LGHNA, YNFKEQ. The CDR3 sequence is 17 residues long. The CDR3: CASSHPGGRSTYNEQFF. The CDR3 DNA sequence: TGTGCCAGCAGCCATCCGGGTGGGAGGTCTACCTACAATGAGCAGTTCTTC.

The chain joins TRBV14 to TRBJ1-1; D remains ambiguous. There are 12 residues in the CDR3. From germline, CDR1 is SGHDN and CDR2 FVKESK. V was cut by 1 base and J by 8 bases, with 8 bases left in between. The CDR3 nucleotides read TGTGCCAGCAGCCAAGTGTCCGAAGAAGCTTTCTTT. Amino acids: CASSQVSEEAFF. The complete variable domain, with remaining parts taken from reference TRBV14 and TRBJ1-1, reads EAGVTQFPSHSVIEKGQTVTLRCDPISGHDNLYWYRRVMGKEIKFLLHFVKESKQDESGMPNNRFLAERTGGTYSTLKVQPAELEDSGVYFCASSQVSEEAFFGQGTRLTVV.

The rearrangement links TRBV2 to TRBJ1-2, with D maybe TRBD1 (5 bases). V was cut by 2 bases and J by 8 bases, with 9 bases left in between. The CDR3 is 12 residues long. From germline, CDR1 is SNHLY and CDR2 FYNNEI. CDR3 in amino acids: CASSEPGQGYTF. CDR3 nucleotides: TGTGCCAGCAGTGAACCAGGGCAGGGCTACACCTTC. Full variable domain (remainder filled in from reference TRBV2 and TRBJ1-2): EPEVTQTPSHQVTQMGQEVILRCVPISNHLYFYWYRQILGQKVEFLVSFYNNEISEKSEIFDDQFSVERPDGSNFTLKIRSTKLEDSAMYFCASSEPGQGYTFGSGTRLTVV.